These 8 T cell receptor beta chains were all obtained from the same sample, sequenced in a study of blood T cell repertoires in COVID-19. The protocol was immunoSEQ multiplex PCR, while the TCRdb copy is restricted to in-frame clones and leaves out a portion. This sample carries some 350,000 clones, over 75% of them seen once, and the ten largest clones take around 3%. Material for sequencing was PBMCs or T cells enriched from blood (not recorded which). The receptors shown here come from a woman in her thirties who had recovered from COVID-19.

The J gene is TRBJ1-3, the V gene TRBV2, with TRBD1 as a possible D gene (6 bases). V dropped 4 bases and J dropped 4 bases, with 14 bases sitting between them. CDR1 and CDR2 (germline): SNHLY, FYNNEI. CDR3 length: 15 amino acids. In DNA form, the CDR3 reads TGTGCCAGCAGTGTGGCAGGGGCGAGAGGAAACACCATATATTTT. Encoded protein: CASSVAGARGNTIYF. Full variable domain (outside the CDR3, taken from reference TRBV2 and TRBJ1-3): EPEVTQTPSHQVTQMGQEVILRCVPISNHLYFYWYRQILGQKVEFLVSFYNNEISEKSEIFDDQFSVERPDGSNFTLKIRSTKLEDSAMYFCASSVAGARGNTIYFGEGSWLTVV.

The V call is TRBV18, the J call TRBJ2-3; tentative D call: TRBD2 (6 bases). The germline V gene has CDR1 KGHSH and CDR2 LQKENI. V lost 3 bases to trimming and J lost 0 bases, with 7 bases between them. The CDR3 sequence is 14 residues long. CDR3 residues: CASSPRESTDTQYF. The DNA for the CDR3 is TGTGCCAGCTCACCTCGGGAGAGCACAGATACGCAGTATTTT.

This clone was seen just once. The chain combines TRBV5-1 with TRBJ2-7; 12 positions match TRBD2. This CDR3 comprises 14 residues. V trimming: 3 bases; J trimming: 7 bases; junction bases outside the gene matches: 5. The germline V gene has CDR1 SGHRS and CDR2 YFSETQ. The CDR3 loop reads CASSSLAGGREQYF. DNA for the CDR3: TGCGCCAGCAGCTCTCTAGCGGGGGGGCGTGAGCAGTACTTC. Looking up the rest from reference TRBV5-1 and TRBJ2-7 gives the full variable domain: KAGVTQTPRYLIKTRGQQVTLSCSPISGHRSVSWYQQTPGQGLQFLFEYFSETQRNKGNFPGRFSGRQFSNSRSEMNVSTLELGDSALYLCASSSLAGGREQYFGPGTRLTVT.

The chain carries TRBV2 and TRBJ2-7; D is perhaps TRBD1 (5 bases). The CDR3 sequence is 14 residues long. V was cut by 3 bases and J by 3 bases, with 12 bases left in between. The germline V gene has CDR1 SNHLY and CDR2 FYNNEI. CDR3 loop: CASSESGYDYEQYF. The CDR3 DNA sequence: TGTGCCAGCAGTGAGTCAGGGTATGACTACGAGCAGTACTTC. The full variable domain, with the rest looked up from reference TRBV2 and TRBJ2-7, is EPEVTQTPSHQVTQMGQEVILRCVPISNHLYFYWYRQILGQKVEFLVSFYNNEISEKSEIFDDQFSVERPDGSNFTLKIRSTKLEDSAMYFCASSESGYDYEQYFGPGTRLTVT.

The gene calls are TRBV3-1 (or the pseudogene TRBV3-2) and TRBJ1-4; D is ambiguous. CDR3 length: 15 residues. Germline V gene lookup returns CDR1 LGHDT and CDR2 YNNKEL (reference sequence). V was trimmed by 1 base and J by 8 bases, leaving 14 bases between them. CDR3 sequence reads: CASSQGEAREEKLFF. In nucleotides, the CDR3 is TGTGCCAGCAGCCAAGGAGAGGCGCGGGAAGAAAAACTGTTTTTT.

The CDR3 loop reads CASSLGQARNEQFF. CDR3 DNA sequence: TGTGCCAGCAGCTTAGGCCAAGCTAGGAATGAGCAGTTCTTC. The chain employs TRBV11-2 and TRBJ2-1; D gene ambiguous. This CDR3 is built from 14 residues. Trimming took off 1 base at V and 7 bases at J, with 11 bases between the two ends. CDR1 is SGHAT and CDR2 is FQNNGV in the germline V gene.

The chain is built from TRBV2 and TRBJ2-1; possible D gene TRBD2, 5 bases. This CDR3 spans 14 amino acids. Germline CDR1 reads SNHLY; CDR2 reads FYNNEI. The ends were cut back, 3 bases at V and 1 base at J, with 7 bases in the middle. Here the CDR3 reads CASSEPGSYNEQFF. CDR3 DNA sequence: TGTGCCAGCAGTGAGCCGGGGTCCTACAATGAGCAGTTCTTC.

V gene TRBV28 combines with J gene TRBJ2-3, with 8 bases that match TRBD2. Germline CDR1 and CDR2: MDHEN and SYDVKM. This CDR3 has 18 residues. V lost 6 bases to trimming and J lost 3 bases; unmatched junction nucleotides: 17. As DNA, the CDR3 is TGTGCCAGCAGAGGAGGATTAGCGGGGCCACGAGGTACAGATACGCAGTATTTT. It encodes CASRGGLAGPRGTDTQYF.